A selection of T cell receptor beta chains follows, all from one sample in a study of spatial heterogeneity in lung cancer. TCRdb re-derived calls from the 5' RACE reads in MiXCR, one entry per CDR3 protein. Of some 120,000 distinct CDR3 sequences in the sample, 10% to 15% were seen once. Sample: PBMCs, taken at follow-up. The receptor source for this set is a male donor with early-stage non-small cell lung cancer. Each CDR3 is given without its conserved first and last residue. The order of the fields is V gene, clone size, J gene, CDR3 protein. Size is omitted from some rows. Given values are once, few, many or a class for expanded clones.

V: TRBV18
size: many
J: TRBJ2-3
CDR3: ASSPIHGQASTDTQY

V: TRBV18
size: few
J: TRBJ1-1
CDR3: ASSPLTGGTEAF

V: TRBV7-8
size: -
J: TRBJ2-5
CDR3: ASSLALGRQETQY

V: TRBV4-1
size: many
J: TRBJ2-3
CDR3: ASSPGRNGMTQY

V: TRBV29-1
size: few
J: TRBJ2-3
CDR3: SVSFWQITDTQY

V: TRBV12-3/TRBV12-4
size: few
J: TRBJ1-1
CDR3: ASSPNPRNTEAF

V: TRBV7-2
size: -
J: TRBJ1-2
CDR3: ASSFWDKARINYGYT

V: TRBV10-1
size: -
J: TRBJ2-1
CDR3: ASSDVGGTTNEQF

V: TRBV28
size: once
J: TRBJ2-2
CDR3: ASGTGNTGEPF

V: TRBV18
size: few
J: TRBJ1-4
CDR3: ASSPRREFDEKLF

V: TRBV6-6
size: -
J: TRBJ1-1
CDR3: ASSRRNTEAF

V: TRBV10-3
size: -
J: TRBJ2-2
CDR3: AIRFSEAGELF

V: TRBV20-1
size: many
J: TRBJ2-1
CDR3: SARTGGTSSLNEQF

V: TRBV29-1
size: many
J: TRBJ2-7
CDR3: SVGGTGNYEQY

V: TRBV9
size: few
J: TRBJ2-1
CDR3: ASSEGQPGYSYNEQF

V: TRBV20-1
size: -
J: TRBJ2-7
CDR3: SAYPPRGGNSYEQY

V: TRBV29-1
size: -
J: TRBJ1-1
CDR3: SAGQMNTEAF